Reported below is one T cell receptor (beta chain). The CDR3 runs to 14 residues. CDR1 is LNHNV, CDR2 YYDKDF, per germline (reference sequence). V was pared by 1 base and J by 0 bases, with 5 bases between. Data came from immunoSEQ multiplex PCR; TCRdb stores just in-frame clones and leaves some out. The repertoire has over 150,000 clones, about 88% of them found once; the top ten carry approximately 2.1%. This sample is part of a study of blood T cell repertoires in COVID-19. V and J are TRBV15 and TRBJ2-3; no reliable D call. This clonotype was sampled from a man younger than 35 who had recovered from COVID-19. Sequencing input: peripheral blood. DNA of the CDR3: TGTGCCACCAGCAGAGTCCCTAGCACAGATACGCAGTATTTT. Residues: CATSRVPSTDTQYF.